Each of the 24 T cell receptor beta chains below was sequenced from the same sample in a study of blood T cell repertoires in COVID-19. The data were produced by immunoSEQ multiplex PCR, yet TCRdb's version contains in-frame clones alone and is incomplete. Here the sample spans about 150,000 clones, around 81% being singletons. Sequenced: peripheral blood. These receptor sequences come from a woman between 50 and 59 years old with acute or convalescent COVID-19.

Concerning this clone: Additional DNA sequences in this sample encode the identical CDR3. The CDR3 sequence is CASSPLGQGNEQFF. CDR3 in DNA: TGTGCCAGTAGTCCTCTGGGACAGGGAAATGAGCAGTTCTTC. This chain uses TRBV19 with TRBJ2-1, with 9 bases matching TRBD1. The CDR3 has 14 amino acids. Germline lookup yields CDR1 LNHDA and CDR2 SQIVND (reference sequence). With V trimmed by 5 bases and J by 7 bases, 6 bases remained unmatched.

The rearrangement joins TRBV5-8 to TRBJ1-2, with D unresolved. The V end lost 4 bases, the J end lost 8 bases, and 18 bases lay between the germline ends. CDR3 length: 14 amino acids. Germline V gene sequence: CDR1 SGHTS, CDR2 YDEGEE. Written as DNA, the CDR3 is TGTGCCAGCAGCCTCCGGCCCCAAAGGAGCGGCTACACCTTC. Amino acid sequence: CASSLRPQRSGYTF.

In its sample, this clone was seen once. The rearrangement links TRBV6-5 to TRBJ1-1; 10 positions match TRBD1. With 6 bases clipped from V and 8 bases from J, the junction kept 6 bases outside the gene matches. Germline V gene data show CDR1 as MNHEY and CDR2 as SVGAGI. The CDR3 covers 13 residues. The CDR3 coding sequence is TGTGCCAGCAGCTCGGGACAGGGGTTCGAAGCTTTCTTT. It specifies CASSSGQGFEAFF.

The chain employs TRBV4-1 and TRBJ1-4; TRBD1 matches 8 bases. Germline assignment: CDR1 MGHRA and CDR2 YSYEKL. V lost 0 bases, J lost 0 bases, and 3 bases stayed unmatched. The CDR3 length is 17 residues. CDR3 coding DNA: TGCGCCAGCAGCCAAGAACGGACAGGGTCAACTAATGAAAAACTGTTTTTT. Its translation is CASSQERTGSTNEKLFF.

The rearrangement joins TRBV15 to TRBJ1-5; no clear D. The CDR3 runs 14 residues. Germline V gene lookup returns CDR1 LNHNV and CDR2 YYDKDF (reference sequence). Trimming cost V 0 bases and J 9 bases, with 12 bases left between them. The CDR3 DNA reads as TGTGCCACCAGCAGAGATGAGGAGGGAGGGCCCCAGCATTTT. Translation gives CATSRDEEGGPQHF.

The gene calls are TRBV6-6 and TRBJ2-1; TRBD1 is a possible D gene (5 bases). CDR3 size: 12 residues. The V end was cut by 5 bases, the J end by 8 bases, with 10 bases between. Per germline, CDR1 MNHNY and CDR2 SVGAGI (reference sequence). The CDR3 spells CASSPGSDEQFF. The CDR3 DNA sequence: TGTGCCAGCAGTCCAGGGTCCGATGAGCAGTTCTTC.

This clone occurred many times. The CDR3 loop reads CASSHLDQPQHF. The CDR3 bases are TGTGCCAGCAGCCATCTTGATCAGCCCCAGCATTTT. This sequence joins TRBV3-1 (or the pseudogene TRBV3-2) and TRBJ1-5, with no clear D. Per the germline V gene, CDR1 is LGHDT and CDR2 is YNNKEL (reference sequence). The CDR3 has 12 amino acids. Trimming removed 3 bases at V and 5 bases at J, with 5 bases between.

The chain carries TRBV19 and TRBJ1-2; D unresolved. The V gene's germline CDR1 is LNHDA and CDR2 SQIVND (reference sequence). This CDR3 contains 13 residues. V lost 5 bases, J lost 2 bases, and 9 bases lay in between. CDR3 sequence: CASSLGFNYGYTF. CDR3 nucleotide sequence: TGTGCCAGTAGTCTCGGGTTCAACTATGGCTACACCTTC.

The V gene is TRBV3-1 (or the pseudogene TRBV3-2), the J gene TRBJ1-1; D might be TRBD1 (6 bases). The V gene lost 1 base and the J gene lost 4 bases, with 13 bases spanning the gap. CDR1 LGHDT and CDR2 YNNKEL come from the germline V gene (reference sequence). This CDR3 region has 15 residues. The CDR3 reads CASSQAWGLGTEAFF. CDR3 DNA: TGTGCCAGCAGCCAAGCTTGGGGGCTGGGCACTGAAGCTTTCTTT.

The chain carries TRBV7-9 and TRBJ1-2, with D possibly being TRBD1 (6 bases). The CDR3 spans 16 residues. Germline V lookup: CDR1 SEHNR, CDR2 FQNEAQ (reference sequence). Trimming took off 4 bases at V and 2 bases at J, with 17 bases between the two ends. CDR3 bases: TGTGCCAGCAGCTGGGACGACCCAGGGGCAAACTATGGCTACACCTTC. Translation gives CASSWDDPGANYGYTF.

The CDR3 sequence: CASSLDTSGDFYEQYF. The CDR3 coding sequence is TGTGCCAGCAGTTTGGATACTAGCGGGGACTTCTACGAGCAGTACTTC. The chain combines TRBV27 with TRBJ2-7; 10 bases match TRBD2. V was clipped by 3 bases and J by 3 bases; unmatched bases: 8. CDR3 length: 16 amino acids. CDR1 and CDR2 from the germline V gene are MNHEY and SMNVEV (reference sequence).

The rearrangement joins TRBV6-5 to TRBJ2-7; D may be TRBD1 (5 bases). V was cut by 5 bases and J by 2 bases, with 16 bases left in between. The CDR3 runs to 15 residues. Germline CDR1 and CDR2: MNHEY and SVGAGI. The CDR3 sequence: CASSKRQMLPYEQYF. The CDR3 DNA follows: TGTGCCAGCAGTAAGCGACAGATGTTGCCCTACGAGCAGTACTTC.

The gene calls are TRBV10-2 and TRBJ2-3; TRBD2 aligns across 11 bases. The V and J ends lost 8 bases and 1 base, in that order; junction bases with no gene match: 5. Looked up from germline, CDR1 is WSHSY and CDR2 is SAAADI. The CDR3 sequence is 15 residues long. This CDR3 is CASSPTSGGTDTQYF. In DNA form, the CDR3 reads TGCGCCAGCTCCCCGACTAGCGGGGGCACAGATACGCAGTATTTT.

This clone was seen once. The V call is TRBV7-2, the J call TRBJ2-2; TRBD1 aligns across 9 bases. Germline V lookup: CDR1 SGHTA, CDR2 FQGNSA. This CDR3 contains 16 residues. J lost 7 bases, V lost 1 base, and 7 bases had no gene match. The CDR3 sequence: CASSLGGTGLNGELFF. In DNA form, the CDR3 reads TGTGCCAGCAGCTTAGGAGGGACAGGGTTGAACGGGGAGCTGTTTTTT.

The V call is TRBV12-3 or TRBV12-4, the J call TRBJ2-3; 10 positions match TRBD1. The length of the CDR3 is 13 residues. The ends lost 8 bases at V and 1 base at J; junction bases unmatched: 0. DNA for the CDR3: TGTGCCAGCGGGACAGGGGGCACAGATACGCAGTATTTT. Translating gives CASGTGGTDTQYF.

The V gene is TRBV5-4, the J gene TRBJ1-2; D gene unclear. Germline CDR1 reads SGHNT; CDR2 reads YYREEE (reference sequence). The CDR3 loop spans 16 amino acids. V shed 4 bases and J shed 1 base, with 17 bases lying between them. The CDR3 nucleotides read TGTGCCAGCAGCCACTCGCTAGAGGTTAATAACTATGGCTACACCTTC. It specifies CASSHSLEVNNYGYTF. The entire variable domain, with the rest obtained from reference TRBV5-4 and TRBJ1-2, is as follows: ETGVTQSPTHLIKTRGQQVTLRCSSQSGHNTVSWYQQALGQGPQFIFQYYREEENGRGNFPPRFSGLQFPNYSSELNVNALELDDSALYLCASSHSLEVNNYGYTFGSGTRLTVV.

The CDR3 protein is CASSLGSHTGANVLTF. Here the CDR3 DNA reads TGCGCCAGCAGCTTGGGGTCCCACACCGGGGCCAACGTCCTGACTTTC. The gene calls are TRBV5-1 and TRBJ2-6, with D hard to call. The CDR3 has 16 residues. CDR1 SGHRS and CDR2 YFSETQ come from the germline V gene. Trimming pared 0 bases from V and 4 bases from J, leaving 11 bases between.

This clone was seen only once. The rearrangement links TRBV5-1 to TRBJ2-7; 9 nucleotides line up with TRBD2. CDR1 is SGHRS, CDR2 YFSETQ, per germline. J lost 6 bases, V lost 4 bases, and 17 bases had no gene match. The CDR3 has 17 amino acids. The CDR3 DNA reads TGCGCCAGCAGCCCCAGGTTAGCGGGGGCAGATCCCCTCGAGCAGTACTTC. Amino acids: CASSPRLAGADPLEQYF.

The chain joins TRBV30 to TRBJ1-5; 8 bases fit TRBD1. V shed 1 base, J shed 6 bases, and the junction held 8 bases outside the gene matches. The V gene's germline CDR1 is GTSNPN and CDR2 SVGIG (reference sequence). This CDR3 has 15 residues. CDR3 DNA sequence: TGTGCCTGGAGTGCGACAGGGGCGCTGAGTCAGCCCCAGCATTTT. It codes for CAWSATGALSQPQHF. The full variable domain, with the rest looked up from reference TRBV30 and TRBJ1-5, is SQTIHQWPATLVQPVGSPLSLECTVEGTSNPNLYWYRQAAGRGLQLLFYSVGIGQISSEVPQNLSASRPQDRQFILSSKKLLLSDSGFYLCAWSATGALSQPQHFGDGTRLSIL.

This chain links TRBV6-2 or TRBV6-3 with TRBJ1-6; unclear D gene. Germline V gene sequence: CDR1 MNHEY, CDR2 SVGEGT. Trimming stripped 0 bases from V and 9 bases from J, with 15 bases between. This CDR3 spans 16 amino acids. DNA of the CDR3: TGTGCCAGCAGTTACTCTTTAGCGGCAAGAGGTTCACCCCTCCACTTT. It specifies CASSYSLAARGSPLHF.

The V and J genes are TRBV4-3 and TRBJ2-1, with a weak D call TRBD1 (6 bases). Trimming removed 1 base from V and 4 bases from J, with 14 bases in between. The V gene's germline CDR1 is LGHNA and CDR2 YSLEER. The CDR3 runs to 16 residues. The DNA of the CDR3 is TGCGCCAGCAGCCAAGTCGGGCCACAGGGATACAATGAGCAGTTCTTC. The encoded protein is CASSQVGPQGYNEQFF.

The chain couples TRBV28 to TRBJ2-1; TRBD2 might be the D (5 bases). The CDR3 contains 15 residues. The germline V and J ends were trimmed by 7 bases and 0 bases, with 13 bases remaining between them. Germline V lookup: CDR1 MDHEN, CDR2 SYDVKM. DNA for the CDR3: TGTGCCAGCATCGGACTGATGAGCTCCTACAATGAGCAGTTCTTC. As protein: CASIGLMSSYNEQFF. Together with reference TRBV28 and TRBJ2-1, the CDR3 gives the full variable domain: DVKVTQSSRYLVKRTGEKVFLECVQDMDHENMFWYRQDPGLGLRLIYFSYDVKMKEKGDIPEGYSVSREKKERFSLILESASTNQTSMYLCASIGLMSSYNEQFFGPGTRLTVL.

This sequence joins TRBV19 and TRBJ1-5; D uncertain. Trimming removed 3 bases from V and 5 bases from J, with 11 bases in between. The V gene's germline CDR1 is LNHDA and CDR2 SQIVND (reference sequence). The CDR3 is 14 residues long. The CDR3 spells CASSIVEEDQPQHF. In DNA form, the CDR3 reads TGTGCCAGTAGTATTGTAGAGGAGGATCAGCCCCAGCATTTT. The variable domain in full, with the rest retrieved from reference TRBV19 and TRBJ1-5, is DGGITQSPKYLFRKEGQNVTLSCEQNLNHDAMYWYRQDPGQGLRLIYYSQIVNDFQKGDIAEGYSVSREKKESFPLTVTSAQKNPTAFYLCASSIVEEDQPQHFGDGTRLSIL.

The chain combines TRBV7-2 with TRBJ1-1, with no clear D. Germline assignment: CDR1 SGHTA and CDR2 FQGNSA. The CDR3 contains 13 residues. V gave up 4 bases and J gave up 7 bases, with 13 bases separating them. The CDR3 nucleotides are TGTGCCAGCAGCTGGACTTTACGGGGTGAAGCTTTCTTT. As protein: CASSWTLRGEAFF.